Listed below are T cell receptor beta chains from one sample, sequenced in a study of shared clonotypes between healthy human individuals. Profiled with immunoSEQ multiplex PCR; TCRdb holds only in-frame clones, not every one. The sample carries about 2,500,000 clones, around 90% recorded once. Sequencing used naive CD4+ T cells sorted from blood. Receptor source: a man aged 18 to 29 in good health. The CDR3 runs from the conserved cysteine through the conserved F or W. The D gene is left open where the match is weak. Clone size is given for some rows only: seen once, a few or many times, or a class if the clone is expanded.

cdr3_nt	cdr3_aa	clone_size	d_call	j_call	v_call
TGTGCCAGCAGCTTAGGAACAACTAATGAAAAACTGTTTTTT	CASSLGTTNEKLFF	once	-	TRBJ1-4	TRBV7-9
TGTGCCAGCAGCGTAGAAATTCTAGGGGCCTACGAGCAGTACTTC	CASSVEILGAYEQYF	once	-	TRBJ2-7	TRBV9
TGTGCCAGCAGTTTACGTCCGGGGGCAAACACTGAAGCTTTCTTT	CASSLRPGANTEAFF	-	-	TRBJ1-1	TRBV27
TGTGCCAGCTCACCACAAACCGGGACCGCTAGTATCGCTTTCTTT	CASSPQTGTASIAFF	-	-	TRBJ1-1	TRBV18
TGTGCCAGCAGCGACCGACTGGGGACTGAAGCTTTCTTT	CASSDRLGTEAFF	-	-	TRBJ1-1	TRBV9
TGTGCCTCTTCTCACGGGACACACTACGAGCAGTACTTC	CASSHGTHYEQYF	-	-	TRBJ2-7	TRBV30
TGTGCCATCACCGGGACAGGGGACACTGAAGCTTTCTTT	CAITGTGDTEAFF	-	TRBD1	TRBJ1-1	TRBV10-3
TGTGCCAGCGGCCCCAGGCCGGGAATCTACGAGCAGTACTTC	CASGPRPGIYEQYF	-	-	TRBJ2-7	TRBV7-2
TGTGCCAGTAGTATGGGAGTAATCAATTCACCCCTCCACTTT	CASSMGVINSPLHF	-	-	TRBJ1-6	TRBV19
TGTGCCAGCACCCCCAGGTCGGAAGGTTCCGGGGCCAACGTCCTGACTTTC	CASTPRSEGSGANVLTF	-	-	TRBJ2-6	TRBV7-9
TGTGCCAGCAGCCAACCACCAGCGGGCACCGGGGAGCTGTTTTTT	CASSQPPAGTGELFF	once	-	TRBJ2-2	TRBV14
TGCGCCAGCAGCTTGGTATCGGGAACAGCCTACAATGAGCAGTTCTTC	CASSLVSGTAYNEQFF	once	-	TRBJ2-1	TRBV5-1
TGTGCCAGCAGGACCGAGCAGGTGGCCCAGCATTTT	CASRTEQVAQHF	-	-	TRBJ1-5	TRBV28
TGTGCCAGCAGCTTAGCGATCGTTCTTGATACGCAGTATTTT	CASSLAIVLDTQYF	-	-	TRBJ2-3	TRBV7-9
TGTGCCATCAGACAATGGCTCGACCGGGACATGGGCCCCTACGAGCAGTACTTC	CAIRQWLDRDMGPYEQYF	-	-	TRBJ2-7	TRBV10-3
TGTGCCAGCAGCGGGGCTTGGGGGAACACCGGGGAGCTGTTTTTT	CASSGAWGNTGELFF	-	-	TRBJ2-2	TRBV5-4
TGCGCCAGCAGCTTATTACGGGAGGGGGAGACCCAGTACTTC	CASSLLREGETQYF	-	TRBD2	TRBJ2-5	TRBV5-1
TGTGCCAGCTGCCCTAAAGTGATAGGATACAATGAGCAGTTCTTC	CASCPKVIGYNEQFF	-	-	TRBJ2-1	TRBV6-6
TGTGCCAGCAGTTCAAGGGGTGGTGCGGGACAGGGGGCTCCTGGGGCCAACGTCCTGACTTTC	CASSSRGGAGQGAPGANVLTF	-	TRBD1	TRBJ2-6	TRBV28
TGTGCCACCGGGAAGGGAGTAGGGACGGGAGGGGCTTTCTTT	CATGKGVGTGGAFF	-	-	TRBJ1-1	TRBV6-5
TGTGCCAGTGGCTACGGTGTAACCCCCAATCAGCCCCAGCATTTT	CASGYGVTPNQPQHF	-	-	TRBJ1-5	TRBV6-1
TGTGCCATCCCCGGGTCAATTTCTGGCTATGGCTACACCTTC	CAIPGSISGYGYTF	-	-	TRBJ1-2	TRBV10-3
TGTGCCTGGACCCGGGACTTCACAGATACGCAGTATTTT	CAWTRDFTDTQYF	-	-	TRBJ2-3	TRBV30
TGTGCCAGCAAAAAACTAGGAGGAGAGCAGTACTTC	CASKKLGGEQYF	-	-	TRBJ2-7	TRBV6-6
TGTGCCACCAGCAGAGATGATCGGCAGGGGGCGTGGGAGCAGTACTTC	CATSRDDRQGAWEQYF	once	TRBD1	TRBJ2-7	TRBV15
TGTGCCAGCAGTTACGGGGTGCTAGAGCAGTTCTTC	CASSYGVLEQFF	-	-	TRBJ2-1	TRBV6-6
TGTGCCAGCAGTTACTCGGACGGAAATTCACCCCTCCACTTT	CASSYSDGNSPLHF	-	-	TRBJ1-6	TRBV6-6
TGTGCCAGCAGAAAAACCCTGGTTCAGCCCCAGCATTTT	CASRKTLVQPQHF	-	-	TRBJ1-5	TRBV6-5
TGTGCCTGGAGTGTAAACTTAAATGAGCAGTTCTTC	CAWSVNLNEQFF	-	-	TRBJ2-1	TRBV30
TGTGCCTGGAGTGTACAGGGGCAGGGGCTAGATACGCAGTATTTT	CAWSVQGQGLDTQYF	-	TRBD1	TRBJ2-3	TRBV30
TGTGCCGGAGAGAGCTCCTATAATTCACCCCTCCACTTT	CAGESSYNSPLHF	-	-	TRBJ1-6	TRBV30
TGTGCCAGCAGACCCACTAGCGGGGGCTCCTACAATGAGCAGTTCTTC	CASRPTSGGSYNEQFF	-	TRBD2	TRBJ2-1	TRBV2
TGCAGTGCAACAGGGAACGCTGAAGCTTTCTTT	CSATGNAEAFF	few	-	TRBJ1-1	TRBV20-1
TGTGCCAGCAGCTGGGGGGACAGCGGGAATCAAGAGACCCAGTACTTC	CASSWGDSGNQETQYF	-	-	TRBJ2-5	TRBV7-8
TGTGCCAGCAGTACGGACAGGACCTATGGCTACACCTTC	CASSTDRTYGYTF	-	TRBD1	TRBJ1-2	TRBV28
TGTGCCAGCAGGGATTCCGGGACTCAGGGGGAGCAGTACTTC	CASRDSGTQGEQYF	-	-	TRBJ2-5	TRBV2
TGTGCCAGCAGCCCCTCGGGGGGGATAAAGAGTAATGAGCAGTTCTTC	CASSPSGGIKSNEQFF	-	TRBD2	TRBJ2-1	TRBV27
TGTGCCAGCAGTAAGCTCGGGACAGGGGCTGGAGGCTACACCTTC	CASSKLGTGAGGYTF	-	TRBD1	TRBJ1-2	TRBV27
TGTGCCAGCAGGAGGGACTCTCTTAACACTTACAATGAGCAGTTCTTC	CASRRDSLNTYNEQFF	-	-	TRBJ2-1	TRBV27
TGTGCCAGCAGCTTACAGGGGTTGGACACAGATACGCAGTATTTT	CASSLQGLDTDTQYF	-	TRBD1	TRBJ2-3	TRBV2
TGTGCCAGCAGTGAATTCAAAGGTCGGGTCTACGAGCAGTACTTC	CASSEFKGRVYEQYF	-	-	TRBJ2-7	TRBV6-1
TGCGCCAGCAGCCTATACAGGGGAAGCTCCTATAATTCACCCCTCCACTTT	CASSLYRGSSYNSPLHF	-	TRBD1	TRBJ1-6	TRBV4-1
TGTGCCAGCTCACCCGACATGCCCTCCTACGAGCAGTACTTC	CASSPDMPSYEQYF	-	-	TRBJ2-7	TRBV18
TGTGCCAGCTCACCGTGGATCGCATCAACTAATGAAAAACTGTTTTTT	CASSPWIASTNEKLFF	-	-	TRBJ1-4	TRBV18
TGTGCCAGCAGTTCAGGGGGCGGTTTAAATCAGCCCCAGCATTTT	CASSSGGGLNQPQHF	-	TRBD1	TRBJ1-5	TRBV27